This T cell receptor (beta chain) was observed in a study of shared clonotypes between healthy human individuals. Study-level findings and limits: Collection of samples was limited to blood; tissue repertoires likely differ.

Clones were sequenced by immunoSEQ multiplex PCR, and TCRdb holds only the in-frame ones, with some missing. The data contain more than 450,000 clones, more than 65% of them seen just once; the ten biggest clones take up 10% to 15%. The length of the CDR3 is 14 residues. V shed 2 bases and J shed 0 bases, with 7 bases lying between them. The germline V gene has CDR1 MNHEY and CDR2 SVGAGI. About this clone itself: Its cognate antigen is unknown.

This TCR was recovered from a woman between 40 and 50 years old in good health. Some clones in this sample may be carry-over from other donors' samples. The material sequenced was PBMCs. The chain carries TRBV6-5 and TRBJ2-5; D gene unclear. In nucleotides, the CDR3 is TGTGCCAGCAGTTACGTAGCAAACCAAGAGACCCAGTACTTC. It codes for CASSYVANQETQYF.